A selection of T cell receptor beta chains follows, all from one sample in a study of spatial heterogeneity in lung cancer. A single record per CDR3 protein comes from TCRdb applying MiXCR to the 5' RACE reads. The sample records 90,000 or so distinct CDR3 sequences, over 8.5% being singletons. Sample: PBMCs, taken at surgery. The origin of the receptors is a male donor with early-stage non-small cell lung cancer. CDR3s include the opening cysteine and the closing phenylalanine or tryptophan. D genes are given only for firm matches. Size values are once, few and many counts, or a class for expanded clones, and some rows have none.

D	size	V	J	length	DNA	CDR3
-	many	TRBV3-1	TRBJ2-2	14	TGTGCCAGCAGCTACGGGACTGCCACCGGGGAGCTGTTTTTT	CASSYGTATGELFF
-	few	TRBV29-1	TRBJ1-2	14	TGCAGCGTTTCGCAGGCCTTTTCTAACTATGGCTACACCTTC	CSVSQAFSNYGYTF
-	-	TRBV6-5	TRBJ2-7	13	TGTGCCAGCACCAAACAGGGTGTCTACGAGCAGTACTTC	CASTKQGVYEQYF
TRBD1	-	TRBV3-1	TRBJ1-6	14	TGTGCCAGCAGCCAAGGGACAGGGGCTTCACCCCTCCACTTT	CASSQGTGASPLHF
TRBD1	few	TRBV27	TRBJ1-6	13	TGTGCCAGCAGGTCAGGGGGCAATTCACCCCTCCACTTT	CASRSGGNSPLHF
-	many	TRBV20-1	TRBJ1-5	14	TGCAGTGCTCCGTCCCGGGACAGCAATCAGCCCCAGCATTTT	CSAPSRDSNQPQHF
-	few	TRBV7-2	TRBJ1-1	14	TGTGCCAGCAGCACCAGCGCAGCCAACACTGAAGCTTTCTTT	CASSTSAANTEAFF
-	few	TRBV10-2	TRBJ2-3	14	TGCGCCAGCAGCAGGGGGGCCACCACAGATACGCAGTATTTT	CASSRGATTDTQYF
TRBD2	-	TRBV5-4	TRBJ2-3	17	TGTGCCAGCAGCATGGGACTAGCGGGCCCCAGGGGAGATACGCAGTATTTT	CASSMGLAGPRGDTQYF
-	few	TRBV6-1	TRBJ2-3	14	TGTGCCAGCAGTGAAAGGGAGGGCACAGATACGCAGTATTTT	CASSEREGTDTQYF
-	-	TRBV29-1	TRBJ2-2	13	TGCAGCGTCGGGCCCGCCGGCACCGGGGAGCTGTTTTTT	CSVGPAGTGELFF
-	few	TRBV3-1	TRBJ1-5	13	TGTGCCAGCAGCCAGGGTGGGTATCAGCCCCAGCATTTT	CASSQGGYQPQHF
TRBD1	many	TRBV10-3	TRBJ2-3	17	TGTGCCATCAGGCAGGGTAGACAGGGGGCACAGACAGATACGCAGTATTTT	CAIRQGRQGAQTDTQYF
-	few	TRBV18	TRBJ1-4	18	TGTGCCAGCTCGACGAGGAGCTACTTTCGGGCGATTAATGAAAAACTGTTTTTT	CASSTRSYFRAINEKLFF
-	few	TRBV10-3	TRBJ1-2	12	TGTGCCATCAGTGAGTCATCAAGAGGCTACACCTTC	CAISESSRGYTF
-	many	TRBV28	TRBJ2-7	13	TGTGCCAGCAGTTTAGGCGGCTTCTCCGAGCAGTACTTC	CASSLGGFSEQYF
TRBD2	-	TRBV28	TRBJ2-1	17	TGTGCCAGCAGTTTATTGGGGGGAGGGTCTCTCCTCAATGAGCAGTTCTTC	CASSLLGGGSLLNEQFF
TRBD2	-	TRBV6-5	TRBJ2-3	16	TGTGCCAGCAATCTAGCGGGGGGGCTGAGCACAGATACGCAGTATTTT	CASNLAGGLSTDTQYF
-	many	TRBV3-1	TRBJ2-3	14	TGTGCCAGCAGCCAAAGGACAGTCCCAGATACGCAGTATTTT	CASSQRTVPDTQYF
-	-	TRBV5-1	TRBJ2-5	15	TGCGCCAGCAGCCTCCGGCCAGGTAGACAAGAGACCCAGTACTTC	CASSLRPGRQETQYF
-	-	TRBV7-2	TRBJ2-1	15	TGTGCCAGCAGCTTAGGCTGGAGCTCCTACAATGAGCAGTTCTTC	CASSLGWSSYNEQFF
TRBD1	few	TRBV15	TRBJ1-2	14	TGTGCCACCAGCAGAGCACTGGACAGGGGGCGATACACCTTC	CATSRALDRGRYTF
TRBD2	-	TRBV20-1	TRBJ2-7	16	TGCAGTGCTAGAGCCGGTAATAGCGGGAACCCCTACGAGCAGTACTTC	CSARAGNSGNPYEQYF
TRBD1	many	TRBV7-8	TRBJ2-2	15	TGTGCCAGCAGCCCGGGACAGGGGAACACCGGGGAGCTGTTTTTT	CASSPGQGNTGELFF
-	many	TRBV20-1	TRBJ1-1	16	TGCAGTGCTAGAGGATCGATTTGGCAGAGAAACACTGAAGCTTTCTTT	CSARGSIWQRNTEAFF
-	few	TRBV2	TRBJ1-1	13	TGTGCCAGCAGTTCGGTCCAGGGCGCTGAAGCTTTCTTT	CASSSVQGAEAFF
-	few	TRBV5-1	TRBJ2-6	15	TGCGCCAGCAGTGAGGGTGTCTCTGGGGCCAACGTCCTGACTTTC	CASSEGVSGANVLTF
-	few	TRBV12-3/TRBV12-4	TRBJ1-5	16	TGTGCCAGCAGTTTATCTCCGCTAGTAAGCAATCAGCCCCAGCATTTT	CASSLSPLVSNQPQHF
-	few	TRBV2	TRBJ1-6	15	TGTGCCAGCAGTGTAGCGGGCTCCTATAATTCACCCCTCCACTTT	CASSVAGSYNSPLHF
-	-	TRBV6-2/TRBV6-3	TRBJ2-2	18	TGTGCCAGCACCCGCCCGGACGGAACATTTCGGAAAACCGGGGAGCTGTTTTTT	CASTRPDGTFRKTGELFF
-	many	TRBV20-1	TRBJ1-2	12	TGCAGTGCTAGAACAGGCGGACCTGGCTACACCTTC	CSARTGGPGYTF
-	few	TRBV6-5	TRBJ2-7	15	TGTGCCAGCAGTTACTCGAGTCAACAGGGTCACGAGCAGTACTTC	CASSYSSQQGHEQYF
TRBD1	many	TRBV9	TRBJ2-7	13	TGTGCCAGCAGCGTAGAAGGGACAGGGTTGCAGTACTTC	CASSVEGTGLQYF
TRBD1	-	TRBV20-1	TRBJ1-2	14	TGCAGTGCCGGGGGACAGGGGCGTAACTATGGCTACACCTTC	CSAGGQGRNYGYTF
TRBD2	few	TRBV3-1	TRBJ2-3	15	TGTGCCAGCAGCCAAGGGCGGGGGGGCATGGATACGCAGTATTTT	CASSQGRGGMDTQYF
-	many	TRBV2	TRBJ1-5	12	TGTGCCAGCAGAGAGGACCATCAGCCCCAGCATTTT	CASREDHQPQHF
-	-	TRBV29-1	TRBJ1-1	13	TGCAGCGCCCATCCGGACGGATACACTGAAGCTTTCTTT	CSAHPDGYTEAFF
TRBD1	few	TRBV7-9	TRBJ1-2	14	TGTGCCAGCAGCCCACCGGGACAGGGACTTGGCTACACCTTC	CASSPPGQGLGYTF
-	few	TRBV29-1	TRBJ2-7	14	TGCAGCGTTGAAGACCCCGGGACACTCTACGAGCAGTACTTC	CSVEDPGTLYEQYF
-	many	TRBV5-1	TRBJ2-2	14	TGCGCCAGCAGGGATGAGGGGAACACCGGGGAGCTGTTTTTT	CASRDEGNTGELFF
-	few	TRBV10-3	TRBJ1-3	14	TGTGCCATCAGTGAGCAGAGCTCTGGAAACACCATATATTTT	CAISEQSSGNTIYF
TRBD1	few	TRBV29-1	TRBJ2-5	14	TGCAGCGTTTCCAATACAGGGGGCGTAGAGACCCAGTACTTC	CSVSNTGGVETQYF
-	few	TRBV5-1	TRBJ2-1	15	TGCGCCAGCAGCTTGACTGGCCTCTCCGGGAATGAGCAGTTCTTC	CASSLTGLSGNEQFF
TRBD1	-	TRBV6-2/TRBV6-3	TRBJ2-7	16	TGTGCCAGCAGTTACCCCGGGACAGGGCCATCCTACGAGCAGTACTTC	CASSYPGTGPSYEQYF
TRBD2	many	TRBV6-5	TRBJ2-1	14	TGTGCCAGCAGACTAGCGGGGGGAAAGAATGAGCAGTTCTTC	CASRLAGGKNEQFF
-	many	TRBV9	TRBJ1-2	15	TGTGCCAGCAGCGTAGCTATCGGGGGTACAAATGGCTACACCTTC	CASSVAIGGTNGYTF
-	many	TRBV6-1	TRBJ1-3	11	TGTGCCAGCAGTGAAGTGGACACCATATATTTT	CASSEVDTIYF
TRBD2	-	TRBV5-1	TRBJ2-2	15	TGCGCCAGCAGTCGACTAGCGGGCAACACCGGGGAGCTGTTTTTT	CASSRLAGNTGELFF
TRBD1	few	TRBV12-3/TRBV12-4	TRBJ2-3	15	TGTGCCAGCAGTTTCATGGGACAGCACACAGATACGCAGTATTTT	CASSFMGQHTDTQYF
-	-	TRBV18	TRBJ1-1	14	TGTGCCAGCTCACCACAGGTCCTGACCGCTGAAGCTTTCTTT	CASSPQVLTAEAFF
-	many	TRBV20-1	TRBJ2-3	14	TGCAGTGTTACAGTCATAGCTTCCACAGATACGCAGTATTTT	CSVTVIASTDTQYF
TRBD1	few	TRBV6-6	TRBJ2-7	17	TGTGCCAGCAGTTACTCGAGGTTTGGGGACAGGGGCGACGAGCAGTACTTC	CASSYSRFGDRGDEQYF
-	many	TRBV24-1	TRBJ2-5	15	TGTGCCACCAGTGATCCCCGGACGGACCGAGAGACCCAGTACTTC	CATSDPRTDRETQYF
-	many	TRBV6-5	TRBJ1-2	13	TGTGCCAGCAGTTACACGGACGGCGATGGCTACACCTTC	CASSYTDGDGYTF
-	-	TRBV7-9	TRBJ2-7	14	TGTGCCAGCAGCTCCTTCAGGGAGCAGTACGAGCAGTACTTC	CASSSFREQYEQYF
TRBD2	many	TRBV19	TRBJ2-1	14	TGTGCCAGTAAGGGAGGGAGCTCCTACAATGAGCAGTTCTTC	CASKGGSSYNEQFF
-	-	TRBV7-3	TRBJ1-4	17	TGTGCCAGCAGCTTAAGAGGGCAGGGGAGAACTAATGAAAAACTGTTTTTT	CASSLRGQGRTNEKLFF
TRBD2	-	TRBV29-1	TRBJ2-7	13	TGCAGCGTTGGGACTAGCGGGGCCTACGAGCAGTACTTC	CSVGTSGAYEQYF
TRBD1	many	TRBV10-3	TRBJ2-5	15	TGTGCCATCAGTCCTCAGGGACAGGGGGCGAAGACCCAGTACTTC	CAISPQGQGAKTQYF
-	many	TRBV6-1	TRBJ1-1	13	TGTGCCAGCAGTGATAGCTTGAACACTGAAGCTTTCTTT	CASSDSLNTEAFF